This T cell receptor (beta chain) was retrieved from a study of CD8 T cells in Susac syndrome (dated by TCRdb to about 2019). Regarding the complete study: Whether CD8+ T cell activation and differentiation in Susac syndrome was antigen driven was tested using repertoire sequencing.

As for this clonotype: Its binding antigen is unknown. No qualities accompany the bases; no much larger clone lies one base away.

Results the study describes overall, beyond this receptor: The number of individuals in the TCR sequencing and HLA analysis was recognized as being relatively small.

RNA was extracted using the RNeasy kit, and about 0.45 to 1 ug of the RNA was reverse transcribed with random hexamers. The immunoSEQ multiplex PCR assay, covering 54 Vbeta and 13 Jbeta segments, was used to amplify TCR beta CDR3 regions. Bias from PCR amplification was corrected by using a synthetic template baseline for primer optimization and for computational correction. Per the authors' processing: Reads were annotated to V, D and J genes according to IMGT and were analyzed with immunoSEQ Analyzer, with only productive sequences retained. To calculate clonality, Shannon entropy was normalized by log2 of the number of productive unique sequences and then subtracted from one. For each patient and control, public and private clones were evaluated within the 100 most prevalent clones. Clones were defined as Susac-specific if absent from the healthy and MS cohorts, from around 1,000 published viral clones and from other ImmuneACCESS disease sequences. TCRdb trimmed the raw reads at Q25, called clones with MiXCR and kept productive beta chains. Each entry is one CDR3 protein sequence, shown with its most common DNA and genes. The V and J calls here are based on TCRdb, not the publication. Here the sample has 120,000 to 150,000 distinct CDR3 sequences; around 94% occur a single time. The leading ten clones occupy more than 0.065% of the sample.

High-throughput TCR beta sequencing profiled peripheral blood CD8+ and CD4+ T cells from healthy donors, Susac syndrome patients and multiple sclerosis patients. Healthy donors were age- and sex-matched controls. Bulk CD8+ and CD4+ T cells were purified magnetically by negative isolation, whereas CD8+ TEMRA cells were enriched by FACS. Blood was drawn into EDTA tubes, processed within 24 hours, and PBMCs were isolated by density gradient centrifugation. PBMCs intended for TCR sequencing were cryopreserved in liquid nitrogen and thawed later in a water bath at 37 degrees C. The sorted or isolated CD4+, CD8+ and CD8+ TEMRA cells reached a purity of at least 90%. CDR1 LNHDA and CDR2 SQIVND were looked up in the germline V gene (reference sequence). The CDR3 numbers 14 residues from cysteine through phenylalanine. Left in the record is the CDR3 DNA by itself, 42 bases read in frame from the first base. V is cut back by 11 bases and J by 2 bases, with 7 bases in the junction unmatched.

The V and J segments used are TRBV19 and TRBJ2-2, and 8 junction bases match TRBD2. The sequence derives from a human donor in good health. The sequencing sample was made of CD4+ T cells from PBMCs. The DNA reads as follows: TGTGCCTCCAAAGCGGGAGAAAACACCGGGGAGCTGTTTTTT. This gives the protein CASKAGENTGELFF.